The 5 T cell receptor beta chains listed next were all sequenced from one sample in a study of blood T cell repertoires in COVID-19. Generated by immunoSEQ multiplex PCR, the TCRdb table keeps only in-frame clones and is missing some. The table lists fewer than 50,000 clones, about 82% of them singletons. Sequenced sample: peripheral blood. These receptors originate from a human donor in a cohort sampled during active COVID-19.

CDR3 sequence: CASRPQGREGAQHF. The CDR3 bases are TGTGCCAGCAGGCCACAGGGGAGAGAGGGGGCCCAGCATTTT. The chain has TRBV28 and TRBJ1-5; 7 positions match TRBD1. Germline V gene lookup returns CDR1 MDHEN and CDR2 SYDVKM. The CDR3 consists of 14 residues. The V gene end was trimmed by 6 bases and the J gene end by 11 bases; junction bases not matched to a gene: 13.

The chain combines TRBV2 with TRBJ2-2, with TRBD1 matching 9 bases. CDR1 is SNHLY and CDR2 is FYNNEI in the germline V gene. The CDR3 consists of 14 residues. The V and J ends lost 6 bases and 4 bases, in that order; junction bases with no gene match: 3. As DNA, the CDR3 is TGTGCCAGCAGCCTGACAGGGGGCACCGGGGAGCTGTTTTTT. Translation gives CASSLTGGTGELFF.

The chain carries TRBV4-3 and TRBJ2-7; possibly TRBD1 for D (6 bases). The V and J ends lost 3 bases and 6 bases respectively, with 15 bases between them. CDR1 and CDR2 (germline): LGHNA, YSLEER. The CDR3 is made up of 14 amino acids. The CDR3 here is CASSQEQGWSEQYF. The CDR3 DNA sequence: TGCGCCAGCAGCCAGGAACAGGGTTGGAGCGAGCAGTACTTC.

V usage is TRBV7-8 and J usage is TRBJ2-7, with 7 positions matching TRBD2. The CDR3 spans 15 residues. The germline gives CDR1 SGHVS, CDR2 FQNEAQ. The V gene end was trimmed by 6 bases and the J gene end by 3 bases; junction bases not matched to a gene: 11. The CDR3 DNA is TGTGCCAGCAGACCCGGGACTACCACTAGCTACGAGCAGTACTTC. Residues: CASRPGTTTSYEQYF. Filled out from reference TRBV7-8 and TRBJ2-7, the complete variable domain reads GAGVSQSPRYKVAKRGQDVALRCDPISGHVSLFWYQQALGQGPEFLTYFQNEAQLDKSGLPSDRFFAERPEGSVSTLKIQRTQQEDSAVYLCASRPGTTTSYEQYFGPGTRLTVT.

This chain connects TRBV19 to TRBJ1-3; unclear D gene. CDR1 is LNHDA, CDR2 SQIVND, per germline (reference sequence). The CDR3 extends over 12 amino acids. V was trimmed by 3 bases and J by 4 bases, leaving 4 bases between them. CDR3: CASSISGNTIYF. In nucleotides, the CDR3 is TGTGCCAGTAGTATCTCGGGAAACACCATATATTTT.